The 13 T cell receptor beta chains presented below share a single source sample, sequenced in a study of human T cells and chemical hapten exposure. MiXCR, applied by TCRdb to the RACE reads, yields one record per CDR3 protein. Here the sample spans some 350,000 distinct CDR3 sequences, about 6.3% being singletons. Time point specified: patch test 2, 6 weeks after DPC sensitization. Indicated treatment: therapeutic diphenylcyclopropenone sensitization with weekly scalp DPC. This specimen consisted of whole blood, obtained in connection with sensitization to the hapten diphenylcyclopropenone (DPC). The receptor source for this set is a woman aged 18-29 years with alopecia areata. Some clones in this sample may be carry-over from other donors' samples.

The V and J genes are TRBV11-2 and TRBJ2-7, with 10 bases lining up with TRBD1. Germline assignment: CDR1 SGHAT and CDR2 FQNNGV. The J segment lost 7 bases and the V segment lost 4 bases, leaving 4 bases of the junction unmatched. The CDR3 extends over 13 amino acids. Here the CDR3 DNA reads TGTGCCAGCAGCTCGGACAGGGGGTTGGAGCAGTACTTC. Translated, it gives CASSSDRGLEQYF.

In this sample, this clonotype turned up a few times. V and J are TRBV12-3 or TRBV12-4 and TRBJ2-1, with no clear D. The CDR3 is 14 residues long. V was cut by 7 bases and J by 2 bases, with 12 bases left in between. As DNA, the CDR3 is TGTGCCAGCACCCTCCCGGGCCCCTACAATGAGCAGTTCTTC. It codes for CASTLPGPYNEQFF.

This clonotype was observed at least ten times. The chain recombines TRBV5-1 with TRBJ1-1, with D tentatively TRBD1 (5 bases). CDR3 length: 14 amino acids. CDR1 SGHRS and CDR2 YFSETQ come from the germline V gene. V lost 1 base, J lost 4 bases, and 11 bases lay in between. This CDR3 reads CASSLIRGGTEAFF. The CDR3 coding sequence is TGCGCCAGCAGCTTGATTAGGGGTGGCACTGAAGCTTTCTTT. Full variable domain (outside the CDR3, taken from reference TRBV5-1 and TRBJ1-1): KAGVTQTPRYLIKTRGQQVTLSCSPISGHRSVSWYQQTPGQGLQFLFEYFSETQRNKGNFPGRFSGRQFSNSRSEMNVSTLELGDSALYLCASSLIRGGTEAFFGQGTRLTVV.

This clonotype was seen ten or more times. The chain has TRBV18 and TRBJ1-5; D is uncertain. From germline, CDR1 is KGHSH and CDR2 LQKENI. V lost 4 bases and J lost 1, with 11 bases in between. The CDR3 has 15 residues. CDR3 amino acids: CASSRGHASNQPQHF. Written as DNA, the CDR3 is TGTGCCAGCTCACGAGGGCACGCAAGCAATCAGCCCCAGCATTTT.

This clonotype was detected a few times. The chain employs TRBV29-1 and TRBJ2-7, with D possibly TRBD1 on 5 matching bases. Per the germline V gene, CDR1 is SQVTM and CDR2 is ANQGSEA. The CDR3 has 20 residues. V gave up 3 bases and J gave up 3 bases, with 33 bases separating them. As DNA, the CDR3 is TGCAGCGTTGAGACCAACCGTGTCAGGGTTAGACGTTTTATCCTCTACGAGCAGTACTTC. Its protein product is CSVETNRVRVRRFILYEQYF.

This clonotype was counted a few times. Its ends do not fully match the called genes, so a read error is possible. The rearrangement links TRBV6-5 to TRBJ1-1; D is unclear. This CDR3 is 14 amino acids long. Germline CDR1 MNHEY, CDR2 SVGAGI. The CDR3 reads CASSYVLGNTEAFF. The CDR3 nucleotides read TGTGCCAGCAGTTACGTCCTAGGGAACACTGAGGCTTTCTTT.

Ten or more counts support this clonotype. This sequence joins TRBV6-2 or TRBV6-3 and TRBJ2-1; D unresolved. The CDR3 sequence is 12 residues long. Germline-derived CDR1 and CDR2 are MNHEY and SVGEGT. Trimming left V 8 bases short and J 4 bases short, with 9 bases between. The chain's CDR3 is CASASRYNEQFF. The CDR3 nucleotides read TGTGCCAGCGCGTCCAGGTACAATGAGCAGTTCTTC.

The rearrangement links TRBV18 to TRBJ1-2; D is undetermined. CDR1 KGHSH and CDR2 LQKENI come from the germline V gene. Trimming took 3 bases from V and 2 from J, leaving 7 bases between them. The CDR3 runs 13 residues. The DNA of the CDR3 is TGTGCCAGCTCACCGGAGGGCAACTATGGCTACACCTTC. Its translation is CASSPEGNYGYTF.

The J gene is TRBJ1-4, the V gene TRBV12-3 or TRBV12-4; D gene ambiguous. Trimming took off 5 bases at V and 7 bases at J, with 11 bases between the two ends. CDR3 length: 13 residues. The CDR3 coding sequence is TGTGCCAGCAGTCGGGAGCGGCGTGAAAAACTGTTTTTT. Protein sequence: CASSRERREKLFF.

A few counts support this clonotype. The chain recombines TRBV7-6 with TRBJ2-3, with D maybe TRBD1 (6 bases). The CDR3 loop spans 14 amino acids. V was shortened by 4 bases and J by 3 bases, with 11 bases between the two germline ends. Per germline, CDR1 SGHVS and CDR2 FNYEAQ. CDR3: CASSYREGTDTQYF. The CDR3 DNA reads TGTGCCAGCAGCTACAGGGAAGGGACAGATACGCAGTATTTT.

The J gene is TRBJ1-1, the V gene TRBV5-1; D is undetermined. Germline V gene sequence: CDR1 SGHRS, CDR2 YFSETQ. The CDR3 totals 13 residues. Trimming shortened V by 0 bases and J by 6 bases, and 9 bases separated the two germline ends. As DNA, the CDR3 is TGCGCCAGCAGCTTGGCGCCCGAATCTGAAGCTTTCTTT. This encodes CASSLAPESEAFF.

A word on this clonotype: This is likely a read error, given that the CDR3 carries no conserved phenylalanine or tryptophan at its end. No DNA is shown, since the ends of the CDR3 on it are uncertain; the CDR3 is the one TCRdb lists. The CDR3 sequence: CASSLARRSV. The V gene is TRBV7-9, the J gene TRBJ1-1. The CDR3 length equals 10 residues, ends included. The germline gives CDR1 SEHNR, CDR2 FQNEAQ (reference sequence).

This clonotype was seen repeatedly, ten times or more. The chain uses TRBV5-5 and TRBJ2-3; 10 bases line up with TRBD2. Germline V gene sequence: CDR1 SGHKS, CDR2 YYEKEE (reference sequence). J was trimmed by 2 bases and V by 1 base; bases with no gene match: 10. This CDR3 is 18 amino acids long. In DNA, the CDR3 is TGTGCCAGCAGCTTGAGCCTAGCGGGGGCCTTTGACACAGATACGCAGTATTTT. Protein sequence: CASSLSLAGAFDTDTQYF.